This T cell receptor beta chain was sequenced for a study of T cell responses to AZD1222 COVID-19 vaccine. Study as a whole: Researchers grouped second doses given at about 4 or about 12 weeks into one pool.

Using immunoSEQ multiplex PCR, the repertoire was profiled, and TCRdb retains in-frame clones only, with some absent. The sample has approximately 120,000 clones, about 90% seen once. Study-level results: The repertoires were collected only after the peak T cell response.

This clone has a single count. Antigen specificity is unknown. The origin of this receptor is an adult in good health. Sequencing was performed on peripheral blood, taken on day 0 of AZD1222 vaccination.

The CDR3 here is CASSLERSSYNSPLHF. Written as DNA, the CDR3 is TGTGCCAGCAGCTTAGAAAGGAGCTCCTATAATTCACCCCTCCACTTT. The rearrangement joins TRBV11-2 to TRBJ1-6; D uncertain. Trimming stripped 0 bases from V and 0 bases from J, with 6 bases between. The CDR3 is made up of 16 amino acids. CDR1 and CDR2 from the germline V gene are SGHAT and FQNNGV.